The TCR beta chain described here comes from a study of immune heterogeneity within non-small cell lung tumors. It was with 32 V and 13 J primers that multiplex PCR amplified TCR beta CDR3. One entry per CDR3 protein, called by TCRdb with MiXCR from the multiplex PCR reads. The sample shows fewer than 15,000 distinct CDR3 sequences, 20% to 25% of them seen only once. Template material comprised bulk tumor genomic DNA at about 660 ng per sample. During surgery, several far-apart biopsies were obtained from every primary tumor. The study cohort was described as untreated, and its members had newly diagnosed non-small cell lung cancer. They went on to have curative surgery. Judged by abundance, this clonotype is large (0.1 to 1%). The receptor comes from a man in his sixties with non-small cell lung cancer. Sequencing was carried out using lung tumor tissue.

The CDR3 protein is CASSLEEAGGMNTEAFF. The DNA of the CDR3 is TGTGCCAGCAGTTTAGAGGAGGCAGGGGGAATGAACACTGAAGCTTTCTTT. The rearrangement joins TRBV28 to TRBJ1-1; 7 nucleotides agree with TRBD1. The CDR3 is 17 amino acids. CDR1 and CDR2 (germline): MDHEN, SYDVKM. V was clipped by 2 bases and J by 0 bases; unmatched bases: 9.